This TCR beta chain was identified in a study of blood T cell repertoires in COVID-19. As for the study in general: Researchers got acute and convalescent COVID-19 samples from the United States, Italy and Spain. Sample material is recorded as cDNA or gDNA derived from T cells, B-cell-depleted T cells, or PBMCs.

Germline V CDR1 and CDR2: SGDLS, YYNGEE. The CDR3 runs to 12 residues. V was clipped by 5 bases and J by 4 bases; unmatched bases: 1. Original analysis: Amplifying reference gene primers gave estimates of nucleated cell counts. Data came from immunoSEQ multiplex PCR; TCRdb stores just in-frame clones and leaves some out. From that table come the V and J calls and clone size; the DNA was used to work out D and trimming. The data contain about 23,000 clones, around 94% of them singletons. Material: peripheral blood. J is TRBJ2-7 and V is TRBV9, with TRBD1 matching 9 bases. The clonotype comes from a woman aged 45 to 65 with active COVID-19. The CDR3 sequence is CASRGTGYEQYF. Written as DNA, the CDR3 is TGTGCCAGCAGGGGGACAGGGTACGAGCAGTACTTC. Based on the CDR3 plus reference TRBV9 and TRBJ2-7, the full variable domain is DSGVTQTPKHLITATGQRVTLRCSPRSGDLSVYWYQQSLDQGLQFLIQYYNGEERAKGNILERFSAQQFPDLHSELNLSSLELGDSALYFCASRGTGYEQYFGPGTRLTVT.